Shown below are 5 T cell receptor beta chains from a single sample sequenced in a study of beta chain features in type 1 diabetes. Expressed TCRB transcripts were sequenced because the isolated RNA had all been reverse transcribed beforehand. Profiling relied on immunoSEQ multiplex PCR, and the TCRdb table lists in-frame clones only, not all of them. The table lists 900,000 or so clones, roughly 16% of them singletons. Sequencing used naive CD4+ T cells from blood. The receptors were gathered from a woman younger than 35 in good health.

This chain links TRBV7-3 with TRBJ2-1; weak D call: TRBD1 (7 bases). With 4 bases removed from V and 2 bases from J, the gap between germline ends came to 12 bases. The CDR3 has 15 amino acids. Germline CDR1 and CDR2: SGHTA and FQGTGA. The CDR3 loop is CASSSQGGTYNEQFF. As DNA, the CDR3 is TGTGCCAGCAGCTCTCAGGGGGGAACCTACAATGAGCAGTTCTTC.

This clone was detected once. The chain links TRBV11-2 to TRBJ2-2; D gene ambiguous. The CDR3 contains 12 residues. The V end lost 2 bases, the J end lost 7 bases, and 5 bases lay between the germline ends. From germline, CDR1 is SGHAT and CDR2 FQNNGV. The DNA of the CDR3 is TGTGCCAGCAGCTTAATTGGCGGGGAGCTGTTTTTT. Protein product: CASSLIGGELFF.

This clone was detected a few times. The CDR3 DNA follows: TGCGCCAGCAGCTTGGCGGGACTAGCGGGACGCTCCTACAATGAGCAGTTCTTC. It translates to CASSLAGLAGRSYNEQFF. The V and J genes are TRBV5-1 and TRBJ2-1; 13 bases match TRBD2. The CDR3 covers 18 residues. Germline loops: CDR1 SGHRS, CDR2 YFSETQ. Unmatched junction bases numbered 3, after V lost 0 bases and J lost 0 bases.

The V gene is TRBV11-1, the J gene TRBJ2-7, with D unclear. This CDR3 is 13 amino acids long. Deletions cut 2 bases from V and 5 bases from J, with 10 bases between. The V gene's germline CDR1 is SGHAT and CDR2 FQDESV (reference sequence). CDR3 DNA: TGTGCCAGCAGCTTACCAACCGGAGACGAGCAGTACTTC. Protein: CASSLPTGDEQYF.

In this sample, this clone turned up a few times. The chain is built from TRBV7-9 and TRBJ1-2, with 10 positions matching TRBD1. Germline values: CDR1 SEHNR, CDR2 FQNEAQ (reference sequence). Trimming took 5 bases from V and 7 from J; bases not matched to a gene: 7. There are 14 residues in the CDR3. CDR3 protein: CASSVTGGSLGYTF. Here the CDR3 DNA reads TGTGCCAGCAGCGTGACAGGGGGCTCTCTTGGCTACACCTTC.